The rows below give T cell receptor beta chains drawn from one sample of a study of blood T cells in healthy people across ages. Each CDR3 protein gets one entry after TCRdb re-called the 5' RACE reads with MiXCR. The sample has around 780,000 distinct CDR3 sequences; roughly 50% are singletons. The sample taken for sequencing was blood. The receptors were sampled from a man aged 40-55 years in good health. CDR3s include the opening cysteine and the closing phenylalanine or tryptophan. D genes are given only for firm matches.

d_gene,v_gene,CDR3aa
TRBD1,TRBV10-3,CATNTDRVNEQYF
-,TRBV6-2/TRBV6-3,CASSSRGSTSEAFF
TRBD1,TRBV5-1,CTSGAGTGNTEAFF
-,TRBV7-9,CASSEIGETQYF
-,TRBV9,CASSVSRDYEQYF
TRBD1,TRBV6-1,CASSRDRAGPNSDGYTF
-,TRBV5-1,CASGSQGRETQYF
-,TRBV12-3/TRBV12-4,CASSWDTGYDQPQHF
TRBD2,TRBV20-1,CSAISSGIVSESYEQYF
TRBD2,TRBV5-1,CASSFGGLAVSTDTQYF
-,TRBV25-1,CASSAIGGREFNEQFF